These 28 T cell receptor beta chains were all obtained from the same sample, sequenced in a study of cytomegalovirus exposure and HLA in healthy donors. The repertoire was sequenced with immunoSEQ multiplex PCR; TCRdb's copy has only in-frame clones and lacks some. Of 150,000 to 200,000 clones in the sample, 86% were seen once. Material for sequencing was PBMCs. The receptor source for this set is a young man in good health and CMV-seropositive.

The chain is built from TRBV7-3 and TRBJ2-5; 9 nucleotides line up with TRBD1. Trimming removed 4 bases from V and 2 bases from J; junction bases left unmatched: 2. The V gene's germline CDR1 is SGHTA and CDR2 FQGTGA. The CDR3 is 14 amino acids. The CDR3 loop reads CASSSTGGQETQYF. The CDR3, as DNA: TGTGCCAGCAGCTCGACAGGGGGGCAAGAGACCCAGTACTTC. Based on the CDR3 plus reference TRBV7-3 and TRBJ2-5, the full variable domain is GAGVSQTPSNKVTEKGKYVELRCDPISGHTALYWYRQSLGQGPEFLIYFQGTGAADDSGLPNDRFFAVRPEGSVSTLKIQRTERGDSAVYLCASSSTGGQETQYFGPGTRLLVL.

The chain has TRBV5-1 and TRBJ2-1; possible D gene TRBD1, 6 bases. There are 15 residues in the CDR3. Germline V gene lookup returns CDR1 SGHRS and CDR2 YFSETQ. V was cut by 0 bases and J by 8 bases, with 15 bases left in between. The CDR3 DNA sequence: TGCGCCAGCAGCTTGGTACAGGGAAGTAATTATGAGCAGTTCTTC. Encoded protein: CASSLVQGSNYEQFF.

The chain combines TRBV21-1 with TRBJ1-1. TRBV21-1 is given as a pseudogene. The CDR3 runs 18 residues. The chain's CDR3 is CASSKCRSGPQGGTEAFF. The CDR3 nucleotides read TGTGCCAGCAGCAAATGTCGGTCCGGACCACAGGGAGGGACTGAAGCTTTCTTT.

The chain links TRBV9 to TRBJ2-3; 8 bases match TRBD1. The CDR3 extends over 17 amino acids. The V and J ends lost 3 bases and 3 bases, in that order; junction bases with no gene match: 12. Germline V gene lookup returns CDR1 SGDLS and CDR2 YYNGEE. DNA of the CDR3: TGTGCCAGCAGCGCGTGGGGAGGACAGGGCGGGACAGATACGCAGTATTTT. Translation: CASSAWGGQGGTDTQYF.

This clone showed up just once. The chain is built from TRBV9 and TRBJ2-7; tentatively, D is TRBD2 (6 bases). CDR1 is SGDLS, CDR2 YYNGEE, per germline. The CDR3 consists of 13 residues. V lost 3 bases, J lost 6 bases, and 13 bases lay in between. The CDR3 here is CASSGWDSSEQYF. DNA of the CDR3: TGTGCCAGCAGCGGTTGGGACTCAAGCGAGCAGTACTTC.

The genes are TRBV4-2 and TRBJ2-7; D unclear. This CDR3 region has 15 residues. The V and J ends lost 0 bases and 1 base respectively, with 10 bases between them. Germline loops: CDR1 LGHNA, CDR2 YNFKEQ. DNA of the CDR3: TGTGCCAGCAGCCAAGATACCTCACAGTCCTACGAGCAGTACTTC. Translating it yields CASSQDTSQSYEQYF.

The genes are TRBV5-6 and TRBJ2-2; tentatively, D is TRBD2 (5 bases). Trimming removed 3 bases at V and 5 bases at J, with 5 bases between. The CDR3 extends over 12 amino acids. Germline V gene lookup returns CDR1 SGHDT and CDR2 YYEEEE. CDR3: CASSSGTGELFF. The CDR3 DNA sequence: TGTGCCAGCAGCTCGGGAACCGGGGAGCTGTTTTTT.

J is TRBJ1-2 and V is TRBV19, with D perhaps TRBD1 (6 bases). The V end lost 6 bases, the J end lost 8 bases, and 19 bases lay between the germline ends. CDR1 is LNHDA and CDR2 is SQIVND in the germline V gene (reference sequence). The CDR3 is 14 amino acids. In DNA form, the CDR3 reads TGTGCCAGTAGCCAAGGGGGGGGCCCGTGGGGCTACACCTTC. It specifies CASSQGGGPWGYTF.

The chain combines TRBV7-9 with TRBJ2-3; no reliable D call. Trimming shortened V by 1 base and J by 3 bases, and 5 bases separated the two germline ends. This CDR3 comprises 13 residues. The germline V gene encodes CDR1 SEHNR and CDR2 FQNEAQ (reference sequence). CDR3 amino acids: CASSLDSTDTQYF. CDR3 nucleotide sequence: TGTGCCAGCAGCTTAGATTCGACAGATACGCAGTATTTT.

The chain carries TRBV7-2 and TRBJ2-7, with D hard to call. Germline CDR1 and CDR2: SGHTA and FQGNSA. The length of the CDR3 is 13 residues. Trimming removed 5 bases from V and 3 bases from J, with 11 bases in between. CDR3 DNA sequence: TGTGCCAGCAGCCAGCCGGCAGGCTACGAGCAGTACTTC. It specifies CASSQPAGYEQYF.

The chain links TRBV28 to TRBJ2-1, with 9 bases matching TRBD1. Germline loops: CDR1 MDHEN, CDR2 SYDVKM. V was clipped by 6 bases and J by 3 bases; unmatched bases: 6. The CDR3 has 15 amino acids. The CDR3 is CASSPRDRVYNEQFF. The CDR3 bases are TGTGCCAGCAGCCCTCGGGACAGGGTCTACAATGAGCAGTTCTTC.

V is TRBV5-1 and J is TRBJ1-5; 10 bases match TRBD1. From germline, CDR1 is SGHRS and CDR2 YFSETQ. The J segment lost 10 bases and the V segment lost 2 bases, leaving 9 bases of the junction unmatched. The CDR3 contains 15 residues. DNA of the CDR3: TGCGCCAGCAGCTTACAGGGGACAGGGGTTGATCCCCAGCATTTT. It specifies CASSLQGTGVDPQHF.

In this sample, this clone turned up once. The same CDR3 also results from other DNA sequences found in this sample. The J gene is TRBJ1-6, the V gene TRBV30, with TRBD1 matching over 7 bases. J was trimmed by 7 bases and V by 4 bases; bases with no gene match: 4. Germline-derived CDR1 and CDR2 are GTSNPN and SVGIG (reference sequence). CDR3 length equals 13 residues. The CDR3 loop reads CAWTGQLNSPLHF. The CDR3 DNA follows: TGTGCCTGGACGGGACAGCTAAATTCACCCCTCCACTTT.

The CDR3 region has the DNA TGTGTCAACGAAGGGACAGTTAATCAGCCCCAGCATTTT. Translation: CVNEGTVNQPQHF. The chain combines TRBV7-9 with TRBJ1-5; 7 nucleotides match TRBD1. The CDR3 contains 13 residues. CDR1 SEHNR and CDR2 FQNEAQ come from the germline V gene (reference sequence). Full variable domain (missing parts from reference TRBV7-9 and TRBJ1-5): DTGVSQNPRHKITKRGQNVTFRCDPISEHNRLYWYRQTLGQGPEFLTYFQNEAQLEKSRLLSDRFSAERPKGSFSTLEIQRTEQGDSAMYLCVNEGTVNQPQHFGDGTRLSIL.

This chain joins TRBV18 and TRBJ1-2; D is possibly TRBD1 (6 bases). V dropped 3 bases and J dropped 5 bases, with 13 bases sitting between them. The CDR3 extends over 14 amino acids. Germline values: CDR1 KGHSH, CDR2 LQKENI. CDR3 residues: CASSPLGQRYGYTF. In nucleotides, the CDR3 is TGTGCCAGCTCACCCCTCGGACAGAGATATGGCTACACCTTC.

The chain uses TRBV6-1 and TRBJ2-7; TRBD2 might be the D (5 bases). The CDR3 loop spans 12 amino acids. CDR1 is MNHNS, CDR2 SASEGT, per germline. Trimming took off 8 bases at V and 0 bases at J, with 8 bases between the two ends. The CDR3 loop is CASHGVSYEQYF. Written as DNA, the CDR3 is TGTGCCAGCCACGGGGTCTCCTACGAGCAGTACTTC.

The chain employs TRBV4-1 and TRBJ2-1; 8 bases are shared with TRBD2. The CDR3 loop spans 16 amino acids. Germline values: CDR1 MGHRA, CDR2 YSYEKL. The V and J ends lost 5 bases and 2 bases, in that order; junction bases with no gene match: 8. The CDR3 sequence: CASSSNRGLAYNEQFF. CDR3 in DNA: TGCGCCAGCAGCTCCAATCGGGGACTAGCCTACAATGAGCAGTTCTTC.

There are a few counts of this clone. The chain couples TRBV12-5 to TRBJ2-7, with 8 bases matching TRBD1. The CDR3 runs 13 residues. Looked up from germline, CDR1 is LGHNT and CDR2 is FRNRAP. J gave up 5 bases and V 6 bases, and 6 bases lay outside the gene matches. The DNA of the CDR3 is TGTGCTAGTGGCTGGACAGGGTTGGACGAGCAGTACTTC. It codes for CASGWTGLDEQYF.

The rearrangement joins TRBV11-2 to TRBJ1-5, with 8 bases identical to TRBD1. Trimming removed 5 bases from V and 6 bases from J; junction bases left unmatched: 12. In germline, CDR1 is SGHAT, CDR2 FQNNGV. CDR3 length: 16 residues. CDR3 sequence: CASSQSDRGYGQPQHF. CDR3 DNA sequence: TGTGCCAGCAGCCAGAGTGACAGGGGATACGGTCAGCCCCAGCATTTT.

The table lists this clone with a few counts. The V gene is TRBV2, the J gene TRBJ1-2; D is perhaps TRBD1 (5 bases). The CDR3 runs to 14 residues. V lost 1 base, J lost 4 bases, and 10 bases lay in between. CDR1 is SNHLY and CDR2 is FYNNEI in the germline V gene. The CDR3 bases are TGTGCCAGCAGTGAAGTCGGGGGTAGCTATGGCTACACCTTC. Residues: CASSEVGGSYGYTF. Full variable domain (missing parts from reference TRBV2 and TRBJ1-2): EPEVTQTPSHQVTQMGQEVILRCVPISNHLYFYWYRQILGQKVEFLVSFYNNEISEKSEIFDDQFSVERPDGSNFTLKIRSTKLEDSAMYFCASSEVGGSYGYTFGSGTRLTVV.

The chain couples TRBV21-1 to TRBJ1-1; the DNA was not used to check the table's D call, TRBD1. TRBV21-1 is recorded as a pseudogene. The CDR3 covers 15 residues. CDR3 residues: CASSKEASSDSEAFF. CDR3 nucleotides: TGTGCCAGCAGCAAAGAAGCCTCCTCGGACAGTGAAGCTTTCTTT.

The gene calls are TRBV5-5 and TRBJ2-5; TRBD1 agrees at 8 bases. The V gene end was trimmed by 4 bases and the J gene end by 5 bases; junction bases not matched to a gene: 7. Germline V lookup: CDR1 SGHKS, CDR2 YYEKEE (reference sequence). CDR3 size: 14 residues. The CDR3 region is CASSPDRVWETQYF. The CDR3 nucleotides read TGTGCCAGCAGCCCGGACAGGGTATGGGAGACCCAGTACTTC.

The chain links TRBV18 to TRBJ2-3; D is possibly TRBD1 (6 bases). The CDR3 has 17 amino acids. V lost 3 bases, J lost 0 bases, and 16 bases lay in between. CDR1 KGHSH and CDR2 LQKENI come from the germline V gene. In nucleotides, the CDR3 is TGTGCCAGCTCACCCGAGGTAAGTGGACAGAGCACAGATACGCAGTATTTT. Its protein is CASSPEVSGQSTDTQYF.

The chain employs TRBV27 and TRBJ2-3; 7 bases line up with TRBD2. This CDR3 is built from 15 residues. The trim removed 7 bases at V and 6 bases at J, leaving 13 bases unmatched. Germline assignment: CDR1 MNHEY and CDR2 SMNVEV (reference sequence). The chain's CDR3 is CASTLGRGSRDTQYF. The CDR3 bases are TGTGCCAGCACCCTAGGGCGGGGGAGTCGGGATACGCAGTATTTT.

The chain links TRBV6-6 to TRBJ2-5; TRBD2 is a possible D gene (7 bases). The germline V gene has CDR1 MNHNY and CDR2 SVGAGI (reference sequence). Trimming cost V 7 bases and J 5 bases, with 17 bases left between them. The length of the CDR3 is 14 residues. This CDR3 reads CASTPGGASETQYF. CDR3 bases: TGTGCCAGCACCCCTGGGGGGGCCAGTGAGACCCAGTACTTC.

The gene calls are TRBV28 and TRBJ2-7; 10 bases align to TRBD2. The V segment lost 1 base and the J segment 3 bases; nucleotides outside the gene matches: 3. In germline, CDR1 is MDHEN, CDR2 SYDVKM. The CDR3 covers 15 residues. For the CDR3, the DNA is TGTGCCAGCAGTTTATCCCCTAGCGGGAGCTACGAGCAGTACTTC. Its protein product is CASSLSPSGSYEQYF.

This rearrangement joins TRBV5-4 to TRBJ1-5, with a tentative D call TRBD1 (5 bases). V was trimmed by 6 bases and J by 9 bases, leaving 25 bases between them. The CDR3 sequence is 16 residues long. Germline V gene sequence: CDR1 SGHNT, CDR2 YYREEE (reference sequence). The CDR3 is CASIYYGTPKVRPQHF. The CDR3, as DNA: TGTGCCAGCATCTATTACGGGACTCCTAAGGTTCGGCCCCAGCATTTT.

The count of this clone is one. This chain links TRBV6-6 with TRBJ2-7; 11 bases are a match to TRBD2. Trimming took 5 bases from V and 1 from J; bases not matched to a gene: 4. The CDR3 consists of 15 residues. The V gene's germline CDR1 is MNHNY and CDR2 SVGAGI (reference sequence). For the CDR3, the DNA is TGTGCCAGCAGTGCAACTAGCGGGGGTTCCTACGAGCAGTACTTC. It yields the protein CASSATSGGSYEQYF.